These 22 T cell receptor beta chains were all obtained from the same sample, sequenced in a study of T cells in Graves' hyperthyroidism and ophthalmopathy. Amplified TCR beta CDR3 regions came from RNA transcripts. HTBI primers were used for first-round RT-PCR of the TCR CDR3. TCRdb ran MiXCR on the multiplex PCR reads and lists one entry per CDR3 protein. Altogether roughly 200,000 distinct CDR3 sequences are present, about 17% being singletons, with the ten largest covering roughly two fifths. Sample: blood. These receptors were obtained from a man aged 35-49 years with Graves' hyperthyroidism.

This clonotype was counted at least ten times. The V and J genes are TRBV28 and TRBJ2-7; a possible D gene is TRBD2 (5 bases). The length of the CDR3 is 15 residues. Trimming removed 2 bases from V and 2 bases from J, with 13 bases in between. Germline assignment: CDR1 MDHEN and CDR2 SYDVKM. CDR3 region: CASSLSDGGAYEQYF. The CDR3, as DNA: TGTGCCAGCAGTTTAAGTGACGGAGGAGCCTACGAGCAGTACTTC.

This clonotype came up many times. The rearrangement joins TRBV28 to TRBJ2-2; no firm D call. Trimming took 3 bases from V and 2 from J, leaving 16 bases between them. The CDR3 sequence is 17 residues long. Per the germline V gene, CDR1 is MDHEN and CDR2 is SYDVKM. Written as DNA, the CDR3 is TGTGCCAGCAGTTTTCCAGTACGAGGCATCAACACCGGGGAGCTGTTTTTT. The encoded protein is CASSFPVRGINTGELFF. Filled out from reference TRBV28 and TRBJ2-2, the complete variable domain reads DVKVTQSSRYLVKRTGEKVFLECVQDMDHENMFWYRQDPGLGLRLIYFSYDVKMKEKGDIPEGYSVSREKKERFSLILESASTNQTSMYLCASSFPVRGINTGELFFGEGSRLTVL.

This clonotype showed up many times. CDR3 region: CASSGEGLGYGYTF. The CDR3 coding sequence is TGTGCCAGCAGTGGGGAGGGGTTGGGTTATGGCTACACCTTC. This chain connects TRBV2 to TRBJ1-2; TRBD1 is a possible D gene (5 bases). Per the germline V gene, CDR1 is SNHLY and CDR2 is FYNNEI. The CDR3 is 14 residues long. The V end lost 4 bases, the J end lost 5 bases, and 14 bases lay between the germline ends.

Ten or more counts support this clonotype. The V call is TRBV10-2, the J call TRBJ1-5; tentatively, D is TRBD1 (6 bases). In germline, CDR1 is WSHSY, CDR2 SAAADI. The germline V and J ends were trimmed by 3 bases and 4 bases, with 16 bases remaining between them. CDR3 length: 16 amino acids. In DNA form, the CDR3 reads TGCGCCAGCAGTGACCCCGGGACATTCGTGAATCAGCCCCAGCATTTT. Encoded protein: CASSDPGTFVNQPQHF.

The gene calls are TRBV4-3 and TRBJ2-1, with TRBD1 matching 10 bases. Germline V gives CDR1 LGHNA, CDR2 YSLEER. After removal of 4 bases from V and 8 bases from J, the junction contained 8 bases not matched to a gene. The CDR3 totals 15 residues. The CDR3 region has the DNA TGCGCCAGCAGCCGAGAACCGGGACAGGGGTATGAGCAGTTCTTC. Translated: CASSREPGQGYEQFF.

CDR3: CSASGGGTSQPQHF. DNA for the CDR3: TGCAGTGCTTCTGGGGGGGGGACGAGTCAGCCCCAGCATTTT. The chain uses TRBV20-1 and TRBJ1-5; D might be TRBD1 (5 bases). CDR3 length: 14 amino acids. Deletions cut 5 bases from V and 6 bases from J, with 17 bases between. The germline V gene encodes CDR1 DFQATT and CDR2 SNEGSKA (reference sequence).

This clonotype was recorded many times. The chain recombines TRBV6-2 or TRBV6-3 with TRBJ2-3, with 7 bases matching TRBD2. The J segment lost 6 bases and the V segment lost 2 bases, leaving 8 bases of the junction unmatched. CDR3 length: 15 residues. Germline lookup yields CDR1 MNHEY and CDR2 SVGEGT. The CDR3 nucleotides are TGTGCCAGCAGTTACGGGGGGGTCCCCCGCGATACGCAGTATTTT. It encodes CASSYGGVPRDTQYF.

This clonotype came up many times. The chain links TRBV11-2 to TRBJ2-7; perhaps TRBD1 as D (5 bases). The CDR3 is 13 residues long. With 1 base removed from V and 5 bases from J, the gap between germline ends came to 9 bases. Germline values: CDR1 SGHAT, CDR2 FQNNGV. CDR3 sequence reads: CASSLGWGHEQYF. The CDR3 DNA follows: TGTGCCAGCAGCTTAGGTTGGGGCCACGAGCAGTACTTC.

This clonotype came up many times. The chain uses TRBV28 and TRBJ2-7, with 7 bases identical to TRBD2. The CDR3 runs 14 residues. Germline-derived CDR1 and CDR2 are MDHEN and SYDVKM. Trimming at V came to 4 bases and at J to 3 bases, leaving 6 bases not matched to a gene. CDR3 coding DNA: TGTGCCAGCAGTTCCCGAATAGCGGGCTACGAGCAGTACTTC. Amino acid sequence: CASSSRIAGYEQYF.

This clonotype occurred a few times. The chain joins TRBV12-3 or TRBV12-4 to TRBJ2-3; 12 nucleotides line up with TRBD2. The trim removed 4 bases at V and 4 bases at J, leaving 3 bases unmatched. This CDR3 region has 15 residues. In nucleotides, the CDR3 is TGTGCCAGCAGTTCTAGCGGGGGGGCCGCAGATACGCAGTATTTT. It encodes CASSSSGGAADTQYF.

V gene TRBV2 combines with J gene TRBJ1-5, with 9 positions matching TRBD1. Germline V gene data show CDR1 as SNHLY and CDR2 as FYNNEI. The junction had 6 bases not matched to a gene; V was cut back by 8 bases and J by 7 bases. CDR3 length equals 13 residues. The CDR3 DNA reads TGTGCCAGCGAACAGGGGGCGAAGCAGCCCCAGCATTTT. Its protein product is CASEQGAKQPQHF.

This clonotype was seen more than once but under ten times. This chain connects TRBV18 to TRBJ2-7, with a weak D call TRBD1 (5 bases). The CDR3 has 14 amino acids. The germline gives CDR1 KGHSH, CDR2 LQKENI. V lost 1 base and J lost 5, with 12 bases in between. CDR3 in amino acids: CASSPQKRGNEQYF. In nucleotides, the CDR3 is TGTGCCAGCTCACCACAGAAAAGGGGAAACGAGCAGTACTTC. The full variable domain, completed using reference TRBV18 and TRBJ2-7, is NAGVMQNPRHLVRRRGQEARLRCSPMKGHSHVYWYRQLPEEGLKFMVYLQKENIIDESGMPKERFSAEFPKEGPSILRIQQVVRGDSAAYFCASSPQKRGNEQYFGPGTRLTVT.

The sample holds many counts of this clonotype. At one boundary the junction diverges from the germline segment, which might be a read error. The rearrangement uses TRBV5-1 and TRBJ2-7; 12 bases map to TRBD2. Germline CDR1 is SGHRS and CDR2 is YFSETQ. This CDR3 is built from 15 residues. CDR3 sequence: CASSLASGGAYEQYF. The CDR3, as DNA: TGTGCCAGCAGCTTGGCTAGCGGGGGGGCATACGAGCAGTACTTC. Drawing the rest from reference TRBV5-1 and TRBJ2-7, the complete variable domain is KAGVTQTPRYLIKTRGQQVTLSCSPISGHRSVSWYQQTPGQGLQFLFEYFSETQRNKGNFPGRFSGRQFSNSRSEMNVSTLELGDSALYLCASSLASGGAYEQYFGPGTRLTVT.

This clonotype has at least ten counts. The chain is built from TRBV27 and TRBJ1-2, with TRBD1 matching 7 bases. Trimming took 5 bases from V and 8 from J; bases not matched to a gene: 11. The germline V gene has CDR1 MNHEY and CDR2 SMNVEV (reference sequence). The length of the CDR3 is 14 residues. The CDR3 sequence: CASSRNRGGEGYTF. CDR3 bases: TGTGCCAGCAGTAGAAACAGGGGCGGGGAGGGCTACACCTTC.

This clonotype showed up many times. J is TRBJ2-2 and V is TRBV30; D ambiguous. CDR1 is GTSNPN, CDR2 SVGIG, per germline (reference sequence). This CDR3 is built from 14 residues. V shed 3 bases and J shed 0 bases, with 8 bases lying between them. The CDR3 here is CAWRRQTNTGELFF. CDR3 nucleotides: TGTGCCTGGAGAAGGCAGACGAACACCGGGGAGCTGTTTTTT.

The table lists this clonotype with many counts. This rearrangement joins TRBV9 to TRBJ2-1, with D hard to call. From germline, CDR1 is SGDLS and CDR2 YYNGEE. Trimming took off 0 bases at V and 10 bases at J, with 11 bases between the two ends. This CDR3 region has 13 residues. CDR3 sequence: CASSVAAQREQFF. CDR3 in DNA: TGTGCCAGCAGCGTAGCAGCCCAACGCGAGCAGTTCTTC.

At least ten counts were recorded for this clonotype. CDR3 protein: CASSPPSLTATGELFF. CDR3 coding DNA: TGTGCCAGCAGCCCACCGAGTTTGACGGCAACCGGGGAGCTGTTTTTT. V and J are TRBV7-9 and TRBJ2-2; D ambiguous. Germline V gives CDR1 SEHNR, CDR2 FQNEAQ (reference sequence). There are 16 residues in the CDR3. The germline V and J ends were trimmed by 5 bases and 5 bases, with 18 bases remaining between them.

This clonotype occurred many times. This chain joins TRBV5-1 and TRBJ2-7, with 11 bases matching TRBD1. The V gene end was trimmed by 5 bases and the J gene end by 3 bases; junction bases not matched to a gene: 4. The CDR3 has 14 amino acids. The V gene's germline CDR1 is SGHRS and CDR2 YFSETQ. As DNA, the CDR3 is TGCGCCAGCAGTGTCGGGACAGGGGGCTACGAGCAGTACTTC. As protein: CASSVGTGGYEQYF.

This clonotype was counted between two and nine times. V is TRBV9 and J is TRBJ2-2, with 11 bases lining up with TRBD1. This CDR3 has 17 residues. Trimming cost V 4 bases and J 4 bases; bases outside gene matches: 9. Looked up from germline, CDR1 is SGDLS and CDR2 is YYNGEE. The chain's CDR3 is CASSPNSGTGGTGELFF. In nucleotides, the CDR3 is TGTGCCAGCAGCCCCAATTCCGGGACAGGGGGCACCGGGGAGCTGTTTTTT.

The chain is built from TRBV28 and TRBJ1-4; D remains unclear. Trimming shortened V by 9 bases and J by 3 bases, and 8 bases separated the two germline ends. Germline CDR1 and CDR2: MDHEN and SYDVKM. CDR3 length: 12 amino acids. This CDR3 reads CARSLPNEKLFF. CDR3 sequence (DNA): TGTGCCAGATCCCTCCCTAATGAAAAACTGTTTTTT.

V and J are TRBV29-1 and TRBJ1-1, with 7 positions matching TRBD1. Per the germline V gene, CDR1 is SQVTM and CDR2 is ANQGSEA. V lost 5 bases to trimming and J lost 5 bases; unmatched junction nucleotides: 8. The CDR3 covers 13 residues. In DNA form, the CDR3 reads TGCAGCGTTCGACAGGGTGTTTGGACTGAAGCTTTCTTT. Its translation is CSVRQGVWTEAFF.

The chain recombines TRBV25-1 with TRBJ2-7, with TRBD1 identical over 7 bases. The CDR3 extends over 17 amino acids. The germline CDR1 and CDR2 sequences are MGHDK and SYGVNS. The V and J ends lost 4 bases and 0 bases, in that order; junction bases with no gene match: 12. CDR3 region: CASSGDPGTVSSYEQYF. The CDR3 DNA reads TGTGCCAGCAGTGGTGACCCCGGGACAGTAAGCTCCTACGAGCAGTACTTC.